These 2 T cell receptor beta chains share one sample of origin, sequenced in a study of control samples from healthy donors and cancer patients. Only in-frame clones appear in the TCRdb table, and some are missing; sequencing was by immunoSEQ multiplex PCR. The sample has roughly 130,000 clones, around 96% seen once. Material: blood. The receptor set was obtained from a young man in good health.

V is TRBV30 and J is TRBJ2-1, with 16 bases matching TRBD2. This CDR3 region has 16 residues. Germline V gene sequence: CDR1 GTSNPN, CDR2 SVGIG (reference sequence). V lost 4 bases and J lost 4; bases outside the gene matches: 4. CDR3 in DNA: TGTGCCTGGACCCCGGGACTAGCGGGGGGGTACAATGAGCAGTTCTTC. Translation gives CAWTPGLAGGYNEQFF. Using reference TRBV30 and TRBJ2-1 for the parts outside the CDR3, the full variable domain is SQTIHQWPATLVQPVGSPLSLECTVEGTSNPNLYWYRQAAGRGLQLLFYSVGIGQISSEVPQNLSASRPQDRQFILSSKKLLLSDSGFYLCAWTPGLAGGYNEQFFGPGTRLTVL.

J is TRBJ1-1 and V is TRBV5-1; D is uncertain. The CDR3 loop spans 13 amino acids. Germline-derived CDR1 and CDR2 are SGHRS and YFSETQ. Trimming cost V 3 bases and J 1 base, with 7 bases left between them. The chain's CDR3 is CASSSPPNTEAFF. The CDR3 nucleotides are TGCGCCAGCAGCTCCCCTCCGAACACTGAAGCTTTCTTT.